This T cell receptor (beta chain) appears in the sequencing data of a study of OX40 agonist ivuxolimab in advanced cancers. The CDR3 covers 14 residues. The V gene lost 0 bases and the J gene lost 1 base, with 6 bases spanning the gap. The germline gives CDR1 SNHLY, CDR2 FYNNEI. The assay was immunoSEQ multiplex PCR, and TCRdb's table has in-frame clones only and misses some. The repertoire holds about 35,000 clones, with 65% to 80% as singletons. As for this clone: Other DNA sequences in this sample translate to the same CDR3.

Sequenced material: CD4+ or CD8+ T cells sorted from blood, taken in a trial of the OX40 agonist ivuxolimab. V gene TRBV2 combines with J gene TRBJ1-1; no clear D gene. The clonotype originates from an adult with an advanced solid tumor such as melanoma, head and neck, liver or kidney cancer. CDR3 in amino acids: CASSEALRNTEAFF. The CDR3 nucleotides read TGTGCCAGCAGTGAAGCCTTGAGGAACACTGAAGCTTTCTTT.